The clone carrying this T cell receptor beta chain was counted many times. Antigen: not known. V was pared by 8 bases and J by 9 bases, with 16 bases of the junction left unmatched. The germline gives CDR1 SQVTM, CDR2 ANQGSEA. There are 14 residues in the CDR3. These data are taken from a study of T-cell memory formation after mild COVID-19. TCRdb analysed the 5' RACE reads with MiXCR anew, one entry per CDR3 protein. Of approximately 490,000 distinct CDR3 sequences listed, just over 20% are singletons. Findings and limits, study-wide: Pre-infection memory contained some responding clones, which suggested that cross-reactive memory had joined. The CD4+ clones that contracted clustered mainly within CM and EM, and the CD8+ clones concentrated in EMRA. Specificity for SARS-CoV-2 was not confirmed among the second-wave clones peaking on day 37.

The specimen sequenced was PBMCs or a T cell subset sorted from them (not recorded which). The chain joins TRBV29-1 to TRBJ2-1, with TRBD2 matching over 7 bases. The sequence derives from an adult woman who had mild COVID-19 (a few samples of this study predate the infection). Cell type and time point are not known. The CDR3 DNA sequence: TGCAGCCCCCCCGTCGGCGGGAGCAACGGTGAGCAGTTCTTC. As protein: CSPPVGGSNGEQFF.